The 22 T cell receptor beta chains listed next were all sequenced from one sample in a study of CD8 T cells in Susac syndrome. When the RNA was reverse transcribed, random hexamers were used with an input of 0.5 to 1 ug. TCRdb reprocessed the immunoSEQ multiplex PCR reads with MiXCR, giving one entry per CDR3 protein. Of roughly 180,000 distinct CDR3 sequences listed, around 94% are singletons. Sequencing input: CD4+ T cells from PBMCs. These receptors all stem from a human donor in good health.

This clonotype was seen a few times. The rearrangement links TRBV6-5 to TRBJ2-7, with TRBD1 matching 10 bases. The CDR3 runs 15 residues. Germline values: CDR1 MNHEY, CDR2 SVGAGI. V lost 4 bases, J lost 6 bases, and 9 bases stayed unmatched. The CDR3 spells CASSFRQGADSEQYF. The CDR3 region has the DNA TGTGCCAGCAGTTTCAGACAGGGGGCGGACTCCGAGCAGTACTTC.

The chain links TRBV28 to TRBJ2-7, with 7 bases fitting TRBD2. The trim removed 5 bases at V and 5 bases at J, leaving 0 bases unmatched. The CDR3 consists of 11 residues. Germline assignment: CDR1 MDHEN and CDR2 SYDVKM. The CDR3 bases are TGTGCCAGCAGTGGGGGGGACGAGCAGTACTTC. It is translated as CASSGGDEQYF.

This clonotype was observed a single time. The V call is TRBV6-5, the J call TRBJ2-7; weak D call: TRBD1 (6 bases). Trimming removed 5 bases at V and 5 bases at J, with 16 bases between. The CDR3 extends over 14 amino acids. Germline loops: CDR1 MNHEY, CDR2 SVGAGI. The CDR3: CASSNPGGGNEQYF. The CDR3 DNA sequence: TGTGCCAGCAGTAACCCCGGTGGGGGCAACGAGCAGTACTTC.

CDR3 sequence: CASRGGAGEQYF. CDR3 coding DNA: TGTGCCAGCAGAGGGGGGGCAGGTGAGCAGTACTTC. V gene TRBV28 combines with J gene TRBJ2-7, with D perhaps matching TRBD2 (7 bases). The CDR3 is made up of 12 amino acids. Trimming left V 6 bases short and J 7 bases short, with 13 bases between. Germline values: CDR1 MDHEN, CDR2 SYDVKM.

The sample holds a few counts of this clonotype. V is TRBV11-2 and J is TRBJ2-1, with 11 bases lining up with TRBD2. The V gene end was trimmed by 2 bases and the J gene end by 3 bases; junction bases not matched to a gene: 3. The CDR3 is 16 residues long. Germline CDR1 reads SGHAT; CDR2 reads FQNNGV. The CDR3 DNA reads as TGTGCCAGCAGCTTACGACTAGCGGGGATCTACAATGAGCAGTTCTTC. Translating it yields CASSLRLAGIYNEQFF.

The chain links TRBV30 to TRBJ1-1; TRBD1 matches 7 bases. The CDR3 contains 11 residues. Losses at the gene ends were 5 bases for V and 11 bases for J; bases not matched to a gene: 8. Germline V CDR1 and CDR2: GTSNPN, SVGIG (reference sequence). CDR3 sequence reads: CAWGTAVGAFF. The CDR3 nucleotides are TGTGCCTGGGGGACAGCTGTTGGGGCTTTCTTT. Combining the CDR3 with reference TRBV30 and TRBJ1-1 gives the whole variable domain SQTIHQWPATLVQPVGSPLSLECTVEGTSNPNLYWYRQAAGRGLQLLFYSVGIGQISSEVPQNLSASRPQDRQFILSSKKLLLSDSGFYLCAWGTAVGAFFGQGTRLTVV.

The J gene is TRBJ2-5, the V gene TRBV20-1, with D perhaps being TRBD1 or TRBD2 (6 bases each). The V gene's germline CDR1 is DFQATT and CDR2 SNEGSKA (reference sequence). This CDR3 comprises 12 residues. Trimming removed 4 bases from V and 4 bases from J, with 10 bases in between. The CDR3 loop reads CSATGGGETQYF. CDR3 in DNA: TGCAGTGCTACCGGAGGGGGAGAGACCCAGTACTTC.

The chain links TRBV3-1 to TRBJ2-4; D is perhaps TRBD1 (6 bases). Trimming removed 1 base from V and 7 bases from J, with 8 bases in between. Per germline, CDR1 LGHDT and CDR2 YNNKEL (reference sequence). The length of the CDR3 is 13 residues. In nucleotides, the CDR3 is TGTGCCAGCAGCCAAGTAAGGGGGAACATTCAGTACTTC. This gives the protein CASSQVRGNIQYF.

The chain employs TRBV18 and TRBJ2-5, with 7 bases that match TRBD1. Germline-derived CDR1 and CDR2 are KGHSH and LQKENI. V was clipped by 3 bases and J by 1 base; unmatched bases: 2. There are 14 residues in the CDR3. CDR3 in amino acids: CASSPWTGQETQYF. The CDR3 nucleotides read TGTGCCAGCTCACCTTGGACAGGCCAAGAGACCCAGTACTTC.

This rearrangement joins TRBV3-1 to TRBJ1-2, with a weak D call TRBD1 (5 bases). This CDR3 has 15 residues. Germline values: CDR1 LGHDT, CDR2 YNNKEL (reference sequence). Trimming removed 1 base from V and 2 bases from J, with 11 bases in between. The DNA for the CDR3 is TGTGCCAGCAGCCAAGGCCCCAGGGTGAACTATGGCTACACCTTC. This translates into CASSQGPRVNYGYTF. The whole variable domain, remainder taken from reference TRBV3-1 and TRBJ1-2, is DTAVSQTPKYLVTQMGNDKSIKCEQNLGHDTMYWYKQDSKKFLKIMFSYNNKELIINETVPNRFSPKSPDKAHLNLHINSLELGDSAVYFCASSQGPRVNYGYTFGSGTRLTVV.

J is TRBJ1-5 and V is TRBV2, with D possibly TRBD1 on 5 matching bases. V lost 10 bases to trimming and J lost 0 bases, with 16 bases between them. The germline V gene encodes CDR1 SNHLY and CDR2 FYNNEI. CDR3 length: 15 residues. The CDR3 bases are TGTGCCACCTCTACGGACATCGCTAGCAATCAGCCCCAGCATTTT. Protein sequence: CATSTDIASNQPQHF. Filled out from reference TRBV2 and TRBJ1-5, the complete variable domain reads EPEVTQTPSHQVTQMGQEVILRCVPISNHLYFYWYRQILGQKVEFLVSFYNNEISEKSEIFDDQFSVERPDGSNFTLKIRSTKLEDSAMYFCATSTDIASNQPQHFGDGTRLSIL.

The V and J genes are TRBV7-2 and TRBJ2-7; D assignment may be TRBD1 or TRBD2 (6 bases each). CDR1 is SGHTA, CDR2 FQGNSA, per germline. The CDR3 has 16 residues. V dropped 2 bases and J dropped 2 bases, with 16 bases sitting between them. The CDR3 nucleotides read TGTGCCAGCAGCTTATCTACGGGGGCGACTCCCTACGAGCAGTACTTC. Encoded protein: CASSLSTGATPYEQYF.

This sequence joins TRBV18 and TRBJ2-3; no reliable D call. The CDR3 totals 14 residues. CDR1 is KGHSH and CDR2 is LQKENI in the germline V gene. V was trimmed by 0 bases and J by 3 bases, leaving 7 bases between them. CDR3 sequence reads: CASSPPVRTDTQYF. The CDR3 DNA is TGTGCCAGCTCACCACCGGTAAGGACAGATACGCAGTATTTT.

This clonotype was seen just once. This rearrangement joins TRBV27 to TRBJ1-6; 9 nucleotides line up with TRBD1. CDR1 is MNHEY, CDR2 SMNVEV, per germline (reference sequence). V lost 8 bases and J lost 9; bases outside the gene matches: 14. CDR3 length: 16 residues. In DNA form, the CDR3 reads TGTGCCAGCGGTTCCCCATTTCGGGACAGGGCTTCACCCCTCCACTTT. This codes for CASGSPFRDRASPLHF.

The CDR3 here is CSARDSGLAGVTDTQYF. Written as DNA, the CDR3 is TGCAGTGCTAGAGATTCTGGCCTAGCGGGGGTCACAGATACGCAGTATTTT. The rearrangement links TRBV20-1 to TRBJ2-3; TRBD2 matches 10 bases. V shed 0 bases and J 2 bases; nucleotides not matched to a gene: 8. The CDR3 contains 17 residues. Germline CDR1 DFQATT, CDR2 SNEGSKA (reference sequence).

The genes are TRBV6-2 or TRBV6-3 and TRBJ2-3; 10 nucleotides line up with TRBD2. CDR3 length: 14 amino acids. The ends lost 6 bases at V and 4 bases at J; junction bases unmatched: 4. Germline V gives CDR1 MNHEY, CDR2 SVGEGT. Here the CDR3 reads CASSWTSGADTQYF. The CDR3 nucleotides read TGTGCCAGCAGCTGGACTAGCGGCGCAGATACGCAGTATTTT.

This chain uses TRBV7-3 with TRBJ2-3; 13 bases agree with TRBD2. The CDR3 length is 16 residues. V shed 5 bases, J shed 2 bases, and the junction held 4 bases outside the gene matches. CDR1 SGHTA and CDR2 FQGTGA come from the germline V gene. The CDR3 loop reads CASSTGLAGDTDTQYF. Written as DNA, the CDR3 is TGTGCCAGCAGCACCGGACTAGCGGGGGACACAGATACGCAGTATTTT.

This chain joins TRBV11-2 and TRBJ2-1; weak D call: TRBD2 (5 bases). The CDR3 extends over 16 amino acids. V was cut by 4 bases and J by 0 bases, with 13 bases left in between. Germline lookup yields CDR1 SGHAT and CDR2 FQNNGV. Here the CDR3 DNA reads TGTGCCAGCAGCTCTCTTGGTGGGAGCTCCTACAATGAGCAGTTCTTC. Amino acid sequence: CASSSLGGSSYNEQFF.

V usage is TRBV24-1 and J usage is TRBJ2-3; no reliable D call. Between the trimmed V and J ends, which lost 4 bases and 5 bases, there was a span of 12 bases. Germline-derived CDR1 and CDR2 are KGHDR and SFDVKD. The CDR3 sequence is 14 residues long. The CDR3 nucleotides read TGTGCCACCAGTGAGTCCCCGCCGCAAGATACGCAGTATTTT. It translates to CATSESPPQDTQYF.

The chain is built from TRBV6-5 and TRBJ1-1; D not certain. Germline CDR1 and CDR2: MNHEY and SVGAGI. The CDR3 covers 17 residues. The V end lost 0 bases, the J end lost 1 base, and 15 bases lay between the germline ends. CDR3 protein: CASSYSNPGVANTEAFF. The DNA of the CDR3 is TGTGCCAGCAGTTACTCGAACCCGGGTGTGGCGAACACTGAAGCTTTCTTT.

This chain joins TRBV27 and TRBJ1-6; tentative D call: TRBD1 (6 bases). Trimming took off 5 bases at V and 7 bases at J, with 15 bases between the two ends. Germline loops: CDR1 MNHEY, CDR2 SMNVEV (reference sequence). The CDR3 length is 15 residues. The CDR3 sequence: CASSLQGPGNSPLHF. The CDR3 DNA reads as TGTGCCAGCAGTCTACAGGGTCCGGGCAATTCACCCCTCCACTTT.

The chain couples TRBV6-6 to TRBJ2-7, with 14 bases lining up with TRBD2. The junction had 6 bases not matched to a gene; V was cut back by 6 bases and J by 5 bases. This CDR3 comprises 15 residues. CDR1 and CDR2 (germline): MNHNY, SVGAGI (reference sequence). CDR3 protein: CASRDRLAGGHEQYF. The CDR3 coding sequence is TGTGCCAGCAGGGACAGACTAGCGGGGGGGCACGAGCAGTACTTC.